Listed here are 25 T cell receptor beta chains from one sample, sequenced in a study of blood T cell repertoires in COVID-19. The repertoire was sequenced with immunoSEQ multiplex PCR; TCRdb's copy has only in-frame clones and lacks some. The data contain about 100,000 clones, 85% of them singletons. Sequencing was carried out using peripheral blood. The receptors were gathered from a middle-aged man with active or convalescent COVID-19.

This clone was found once. This chain joins TRBV5-4 and TRBJ2-7, with D maybe TRBD2 (5 bases). The CDR3 contains 15 residues. The germline gives CDR1 SGHNT, CDR2 YYREEE (reference sequence). Trimming left V 4 bases short and J 3 bases short, with 17 bases between. The CDR3 DNA is TGTGCCAGCAGCCTGAGCGGTGGGAGAGACTACGAGCAGTACTTC. Its protein product is CASSLSGGRDYEQYF.

The rearrangement links TRBV23-1 to TRBJ2-7, with TRBD2 matching over 15 bases. TRBV23-1 belongs to the ORF category, with a function that is uncertain. V lost 6 bases and J lost 3; bases outside the gene matches: 15. The CDR3 length is 19 residues. The chain's CDR3 is CASSISPGTSGRTHYEQYF. The CDR3 DNA reads as TGCGCCAGCAGCATAAGTCCGGGGACTAGCGGGAGGACCCACTACGAGCAGTACTTC.

The V gene is TRBV24-1, the J gene TRBJ1-3, with a possible D match to TRBD1 (5 bases). The ends were cut back, 3 bases at V and 2 bases at J, with 7 bases in the middle. CDR1 is KGHDR and CDR2 is SFDVKD in the germline V gene. This CDR3 has 14 amino acids. CDR3 sequence reads: CATSDGHAGNTIYF. CDR3 in DNA: TGTGCCACCAGTGATGGACATGCTGGAAACACCATATATTTT.

This clone was picked up a small number of times. The J gene is TRBJ1-5, the V gene TRBV15, with D perhaps matching TRBD1 (6 bases). In germline, CDR1 is LNHNV, CDR2 YYDKDF (reference sequence). This CDR3 is built from 17 residues. V lost 5 bases, J lost 2 bases, and 19 bases lay in between. CDR3 sequence: CATSGSEPGDGNQPQHF. The DNA for the CDR3 is TGTGCCACCAGCGGATCCGAACCAGGGGATGGCAATCAGCCCCAGCATTTT.

This clone came up once. CDR3 nucleotide sequence: TGTGCCAGTAGTGCTCTAGCGGGAGACGCAGCCTACAATGAGCAGTTCTTC. Amino acid sequence: CASSALAGDAAYNEQFF. This chain uses TRBV19 with TRBJ2-1, with 10 bases lining up with TRBD2. Germline V gene lookup returns CDR1 LNHDA and CDR2 SQIVND (reference sequence). The CDR3 runs to 17 residues. With 5 bases clipped from V and 2 bases from J, the junction kept 9 bases outside the gene matches.

The chain employs TRBV19 and TRBJ1-5; TRBD1 is a possible D gene (6 bases). The germline CDR1 and CDR2 sequences are LNHDA and SQIVND (reference sequence). CDR3 length equals 13 residues. The germline V and J ends were trimmed by 11 bases and 6 bases, with 17 bases remaining between them. Written as DNA, the CDR3 is TGTGCCTCTGACAGCGGGGGCTCTCAGCCCCAGCATTTT. It specifies CASDSGGSQPQHF.

The chain links TRBV27 to TRBJ1-5, with a weak D call TRBD1 (5 bases). The germline V gene encodes CDR1 MNHEY and CDR2 SMNVEV (reference sequence). The length of the CDR3 is 15 residues. V shed 3 bases and J shed 0 bases, with 9 bases lying between them. CDR3 loop: CASSFNRNSNQPQHF. The CDR3, as DNA: TGTGCCAGCAGTTTCAACAGGAATAGCAATCAGCCCCAGCATTTT.

This rearrangement joins TRBV2 to TRBJ2-5; no reliable D call. The germline CDR1 and CDR2 sequences are SNHLY and FYNNEI. The germline V and J ends were trimmed by 2 bases and 3 bases, with 13 bases remaining between them. CDR3 length: 15 amino acids. The CDR3 here is CASSEQWRLEETQYF. The DNA for the CDR3 is TGTGCCAGCAGTGAACAATGGAGATTAGAAGAGACCCAGTACTTC.

The chain joins TRBV6-5 to TRBJ1-1; the match to TRBD1 covers 8 bases. Germline CDR1 reads MNHEY; CDR2 reads SVGAGI. V gave up 2 bases and J gave up 1 base; unmatched junction bases: 0. This CDR3 has 14 amino acids. CDR3 in amino acids: CASSYDRGNTEAFF. DNA of the CDR3: TGTGCCAGCAGTTACGACAGGGGGAACACTGAAGCTTTCTTT.

This clone is categorized as medium-sized (0.01 to 0.1%). V and J are TRBV2 and TRBJ1-1; 9 positions agree with TRBD1. The ends lost 0 bases at V and 4 bases at J; junction bases unmatched: 3. Germline V gene data show CDR1 as SNHLY and CDR2 as FYNNEI. CDR3 length: 15 residues. The CDR3 coding sequence is TGTGCCAGCAGTGAAGCCACAGGGGGCCTCACTGAAGCTTTCTTT. Its translation is CASSEATGGLTEAFF.

V gene TRBV29-1 combines with J gene TRBJ2-1, with TRBD1 identical over 8 bases. J lost 7 bases, V lost 3 bases, and 8 bases had no gene match. Germline CDR1 and CDR2: SQVTM and ANQGSEA. This CDR3 is built from 14 residues. CDR3 nucleotides: TGCAGCGTTGACATTGGACAGGGTAATAATGAGCAGTTCTTC. It codes for CSVDIGQGNNEQFF.

The chain uses TRBV5-1 and TRBJ2-1; 12 bases map to TRBD2. The CDR3 has 16 residues. J was trimmed by 6 bases and V by 4 bases; bases with no gene match: 8. The germline V gene encodes CDR1 SGHRS and CDR2 YFSETQ. The CDR3 DNA sequence: TGCGCCAGCAGCCACGAGACTAGCGGGAGAGCCAATGAGCAGTTCTTC. Translating it yields CASSHETSGRANEQFF.

The V gene is TRBV19, the J gene TRBJ2-3; D possibly corresponds to TRBD1 (5 bases). Germline CDR1 reads LNHDA; CDR2 reads SQIVND (reference sequence). Trimming took off 3 bases at V and 4 bases at J, with 11 bases between the two ends. This CDR3 comprises 14 residues. The CDR3 loop is CASSMGPAPDTQYF. In DNA, the CDR3 is TGTGCCAGTAGTATGGGGCCGGCCCCAGATACGCAGTATTTT.

This clone has at least ten counts. The chain employs TRBV19 and TRBJ1-1; 9 positions match TRBD1. Germline V gene sequence: CDR1 LNHDA, CDR2 SQIVND (reference sequence). Trimming removed 5 bases from V and 3 bases from J; junction bases left unmatched: 1. This CDR3 region has 13 residues. CDR3 sequence: CASSDRGDTEAFF. The CDR3 bases are TGTGCCAGTAGTGACAGGGGGGACACTGAAGCTTTCTTT. The whole variable domain, remainder taken from reference TRBV19 and TRBJ1-1, is DGGITQSPKYLFRKEGQNVTLSCEQNLNHDAMYWYRQDPGQGLRLIYYSQIVNDFQKGDIAEGYSVSREKKESFPLTVTSAQKNPTAFYLCASSDRGDTEAFFGQGTRLTVV.

The chain joins TRBV10-3 to TRBJ1-2; D may be TRBD1 (5 bases). This CDR3 region has 14 residues. Germline V gives CDR1 ENHRY, CDR2 SYGVKD. The germline V and J ends were trimmed by 7 bases and 7 bases, with 19 bases remaining between them. The CDR3 sequence: CAITDRGTGGGYTF. CDR3 DNA: TGTGCCATCACCGACCGGGGGACTGGTGGTGGCTACACCTTC.

The rearrangement joins TRBV5-5 to TRBJ1-2, with 9 bases fitting TRBD1. V shed 3 bases and J 3 bases; nucleotides not matched to a gene: 3. The CDR3 contains 14 residues. Germline CDR1 is SGHKS and CDR2 is YYEKEE (reference sequence). The chain's CDR3 is CASSSTGGYYGYTF. CDR3 DNA: TGTGCCAGCAGCTCGACAGGGGGTTACTATGGCTACACCTTC.

The chain employs TRBV2 and TRBJ1-2; TRBD1 matches 10 bases. The V gene end was trimmed by 6 bases and the J gene end by 5 bases; junction bases not matched to a gene: 6. The CDR3 has 14 amino acids. The germline gives CDR1 SNHLY, CDR2 FYNNEI. The CDR3, as DNA: TGTGCCAGCAGCGCCGGGACAGGGGTATATGGCTACACCTTC. Encoded protein: CASSAGTGVYGYTF.

There are a few counts of this clone. V is TRBV15 and J is TRBJ1-4; no clear D. V gave up 1 base and J gave up 5 bases, with 5 bases separating them. The CDR3 totals 13 residues. Germline CDR1 is LNHNV and CDR2 is YYDKDF (reference sequence). The DNA of the CDR3 is TGTGCCACCAGCAGAGGACAAAATGAAAAACTGTTTTTT. Its protein product is CATSRGQNEKLFF.

V is TRBV9 and J is TRBJ1-5; D uncertain. The V end was cut by 0 bases, the J end by 6 bases, with 7 bases between. Germline CDR1 is SGDLS and CDR2 is YYNGEE. This CDR3 spans 13 amino acids. The CDR3, as DNA: TGTGCCAGCAGCGTAGGGGAGGGTCAGCCCCAGCATTTT. This codes for CASSVGEGQPQHF. The whole variable domain, filled in from reference TRBV9 and TRBJ1-5, reads DSGVTQTPKHLITATGQRVTLRCSPRSGDLSVYWYQQSLDQGLQFLIQYYNGEERAKGNILERFSAQQFPDLHSELNLSSLELGDSALYFCASSVGEGQPQHFGDGTRLSIL.

The CDR3 reads CASSPPRGTSRSDTQYF. The DNA for the CDR3 is TGTGCCAGCAGTCCCCCACGCGGGACTAGCCGCTCAGATACGCAGTATTTT. The rearrangement joins TRBV7-2 to TRBJ2-3; 9 positions match TRBD2. This CDR3 region has 17 residues. Trimming removed 6 bases from V and 4 bases from J; junction bases left unmatched: 14. Germline assignment: CDR1 SGHTA and CDR2 FQGNSA. Variable domain in full (rest from reference TRBV7-2 and TRBJ2-3): GAGVSQSPSNKVTEKGKDVELRCDPISGHTALYWYRQSLGQGLEFLIYFQGNSAPDKSGLPSDRFSAERTGGSVSTLTIQRTQQEDSAVYLCASSPPRGTSRSDTQYFGPGTRLTVL.

The V call is TRBV5-1, the J call TRBJ1-2; D gene unclear. V was shortened by 7 bases and J by 2 bases, with 12 bases between the two germline ends. Germline V gene sequence: CDR1 SGHRS, CDR2 YFSETQ. There are 13 residues in the CDR3. CDR3 protein: CASSREENYGYTF. CDR3 nucleotides: TGCGCCAGCTCACGGGAGGAGAACTATGGCTACACCTTC.

The J gene is TRBJ2-7, the V gene TRBV4-1; 11 nucleotides align to TRBD2. The CDR3 consists of 18 residues. Looked up from germline, CDR1 is MGHRA and CDR2 is YSYEKL. Trimming took 1 base from V and 0 from J; bases not matched to a gene: 8. CDR3 residues: CASSQGLAGIPYSYEQYF. CDR3 nucleotide sequence: TGCGCCAGCAGCCAAGGACTAGCGGGAATACCTTACTCCTACGAGCAGTACTTC.

The chain links TRBV9 to TRBJ2-7, with a possible D match to TRBD2 (6 bases). V gave up 0 bases and J gave up 6 bases, with 19 bases separating them. The V gene's germline CDR1 is SGDLS and CDR2 YYNGEE. This CDR3 is 16 amino acids long. The CDR3 spells CASSVGLAAAFAEQYF. CDR3 bases: TGTGCCAGCAGCGTAGGGTTAGCGGCAGCTTTTGCCGAGCAGTACTTC.

The chain combines TRBV7-9 with TRBJ2-5; 7 nucleotides line up with TRBD1. This CDR3 comprises 15 residues. Germline values: CDR1 SEHNR, CDR2 FQNEAQ (reference sequence). The V gene end was trimmed by 8 bases and the J gene end by 5 bases; junction bases not matched to a gene: 14. Written as DNA, the CDR3 is TGTGCCAGCTCTGAACAGGGGAGAAGGCCTGAGACCCAGTACTTC. Amino acid sequence: CASSEQGRRPETQYF.

The chain carries TRBV11-3 and TRBJ1-3; D is undetermined. CDR3 length equals 15 residues. Trimming removed 1 base at V and 2 bases at J, with 9 bases between. Per germline, CDR1 SGHNT and CDR2 YENEEA. The CDR3 loop is CASSLGVTTGNTIYF. The CDR3 region has the DNA TGTGCCAGCAGCTTAGGGGTGACAACTGGAAACACCATATATTTT.